The clone carrying this TCR beta chain was found many times. The CDR3 loop spans 13 amino acids. Trimming pared 8 bases from V and 4 bases from J, leaving 14 bases between. Germline V gives CDR1 SNHLY, CDR2 FYNNEI. These data are taken from a study of blood T cell repertoires in COVID-19. At the level of the study: Sample material is recorded as cDNA or gDNA derived from T cells, B-cell-depleted T cells, or PBMCs.

Authors' analysis steps: Estimates of nucleated cell counts were drawn from the amplification of reference gene primers. Produced via immunoSEQ multiplex PCR; TCRdb's table is partial and in-frame only. V and J calls and clone size follow that table, whereas D and trimming were derived from the DNA. The sample includes 98,000 or so clones, about four fifths of them seen just once. This TCR came from an elderly woman with active or convalescent COVID-19. The V and J genes are TRBV2 and TRBJ2-5, with a tentative D call TRBD1 (5 bases). Sequences were obtained from peripheral blood. CDR3 sequence: CASGTRVGETQYF. DNA for the CDR3: TGTGCCAGCGGTACCAGGGTTGGAGAGACCCAGTACTTC.